The source of this T cell receptor (beta chain) is a study of blood T cell repertoires in COVID-19. Study context: Samples came from the United States, Italy and Spain, spanning acute and convalescent COVID-19.

CDR3 length: 15 amino acids. V shed 4 bases and J shed 6 bases, with 15 bases lying between them. Per the germline V gene, CDR1 is SEHNR and CDR2 is FQNEAQ (reference sequence). Measured with immunoSEQ multiplex PCR; TCRdb has only the in-frame clones, and not every one. The sample shows about 180,000 clones, about three quarters of them seen only once. Seattle patients were enrolled during active infection and followed longitudinally. Input material: peripheral blood. This sequence originates from a woman older than 75 with COVID-19, enrolled during active disease. The chain recombines TRBV7-9 with TRBJ2-2; D possibly corresponds to TRBD1 (5 bases). CDR3 DNA sequence: TGTGCCAGCAGCTCGGCTACAGGCAACCCCGGGGAGCTGTTTTTT. It codes for CASSSATGNPGELFF.